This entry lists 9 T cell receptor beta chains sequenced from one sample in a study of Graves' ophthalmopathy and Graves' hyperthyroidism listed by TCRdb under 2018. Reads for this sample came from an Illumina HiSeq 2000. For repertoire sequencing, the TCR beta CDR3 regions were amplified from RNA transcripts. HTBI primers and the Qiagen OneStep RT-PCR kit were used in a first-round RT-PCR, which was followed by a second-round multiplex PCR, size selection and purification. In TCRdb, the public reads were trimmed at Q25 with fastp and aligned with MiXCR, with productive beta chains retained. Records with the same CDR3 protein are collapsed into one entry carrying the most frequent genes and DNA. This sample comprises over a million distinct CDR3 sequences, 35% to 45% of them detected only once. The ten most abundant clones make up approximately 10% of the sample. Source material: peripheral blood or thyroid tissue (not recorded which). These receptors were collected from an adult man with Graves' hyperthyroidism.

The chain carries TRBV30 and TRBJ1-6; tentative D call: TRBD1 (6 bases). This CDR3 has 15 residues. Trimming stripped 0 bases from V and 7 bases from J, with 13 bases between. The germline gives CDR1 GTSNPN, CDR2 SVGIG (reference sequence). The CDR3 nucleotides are TGTGCCTGGAGTGTACGGGACATTGCGAATTCACCCCTCCACTTT. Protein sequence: CAWSVRDIANSPLHF.

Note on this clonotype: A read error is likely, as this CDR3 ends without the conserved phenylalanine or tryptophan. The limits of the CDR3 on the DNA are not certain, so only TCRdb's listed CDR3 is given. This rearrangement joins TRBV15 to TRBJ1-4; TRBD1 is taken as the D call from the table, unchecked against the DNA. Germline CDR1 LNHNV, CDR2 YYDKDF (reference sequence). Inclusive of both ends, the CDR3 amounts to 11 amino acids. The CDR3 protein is CATSRGTGTAY.

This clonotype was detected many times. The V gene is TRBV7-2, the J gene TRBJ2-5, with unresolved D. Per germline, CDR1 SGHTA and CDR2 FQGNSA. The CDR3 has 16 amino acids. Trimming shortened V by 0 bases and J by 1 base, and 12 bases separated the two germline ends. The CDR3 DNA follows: TGTGCCAGCAGCTTAGCGATTCTGGACCCCCAAGAGACCCAGTACTTC. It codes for CASSLAILDPQETQYF.

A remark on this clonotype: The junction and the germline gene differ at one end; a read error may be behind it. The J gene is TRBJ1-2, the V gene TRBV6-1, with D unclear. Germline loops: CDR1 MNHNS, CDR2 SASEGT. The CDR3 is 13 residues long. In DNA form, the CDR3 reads TGTGCCAGCAGTAGCTCGGTTTTTAGTGGCCACACCTTC. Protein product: CASSSSVFSGHTF.

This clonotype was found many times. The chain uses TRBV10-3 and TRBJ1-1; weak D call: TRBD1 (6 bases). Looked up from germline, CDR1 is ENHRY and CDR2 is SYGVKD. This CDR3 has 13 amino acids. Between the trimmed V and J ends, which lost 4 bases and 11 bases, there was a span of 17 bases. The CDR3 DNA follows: TGTGCCATCAGTGCCGGGGCAGGGGCCTTCGCTTTCTTT. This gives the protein CAISAGAGAFAFF.

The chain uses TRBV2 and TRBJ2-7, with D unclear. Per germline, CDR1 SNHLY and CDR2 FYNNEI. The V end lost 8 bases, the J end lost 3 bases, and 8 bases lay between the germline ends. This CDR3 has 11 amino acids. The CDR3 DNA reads TGTGCCAGCCGACACGGCTACGAGCAGTACTTC. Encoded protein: CASRHGYEQYF.

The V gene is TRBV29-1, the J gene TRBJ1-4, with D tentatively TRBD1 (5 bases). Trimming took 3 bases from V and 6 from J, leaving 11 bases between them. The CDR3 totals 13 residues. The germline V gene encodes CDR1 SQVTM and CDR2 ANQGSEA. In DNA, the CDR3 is TGCAGCGTTGAGGAGAGGGGTGATGAAAAACTGTTTTTT. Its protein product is CSVEERGDEKLFF.

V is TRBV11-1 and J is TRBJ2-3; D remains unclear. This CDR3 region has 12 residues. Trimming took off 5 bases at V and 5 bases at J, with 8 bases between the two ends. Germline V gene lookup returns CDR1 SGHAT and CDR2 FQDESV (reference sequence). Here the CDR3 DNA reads TGTGCCAGCAGCCCTGACGGAGATACGCAGTATTTT. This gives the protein CASSPDGDTQYF.

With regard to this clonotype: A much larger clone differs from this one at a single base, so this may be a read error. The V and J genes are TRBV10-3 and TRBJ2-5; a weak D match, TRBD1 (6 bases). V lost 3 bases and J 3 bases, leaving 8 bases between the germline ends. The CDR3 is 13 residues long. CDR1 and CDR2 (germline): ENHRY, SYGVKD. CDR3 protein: CAISEWTEETQYF. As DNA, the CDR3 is TGTGCCATCAGTGAATGGACAGAAGAGACCCAGTACTTC.